The clone carrying this T cell receptor (beta chain) was recorded only once. Its specificity is not known. The data originate from a study of cytomegalovirus exposure and HLA in healthy donors. Study-wide findings and caveats: Per a later analysis, HLA-associated TCR beta chains showed more clonal expansion than other, equally common TCR beta chains. Follow-up analysis seemed to connect common viral pathogens with several of the most significant clusters identified. According to an earlier analysis, most TCR beta V segments yielded productive rearrangements about 90% or about 30% of the time.

Participants comprised healthy donors of bone marrow. Amplification used 60 Vbeta primers and 13 Jbeta primers. Profiled with immunoSEQ multiplex PCR; TCRdb holds only in-frame clones, not every one. This table holds 150,000 or so clones, around 80% found once. This CDR3 spans 16 amino acids. Per germline, CDR1 GTSNPN and CDR2 SVGIG (reference sequence). Trimming pared 4 bases from V and 8 bases from J, leaving 23 bases between. This receptor was obtained from a woman aged 40 to 50 in good health and CMV-seropositive. This sequence joins TRBV30 and TRBJ1-4; D gene unclear. Sequenced sample: PBMCs. This chain's CDR3 is CAWTAWGGPQQEKLFF. As DNA, the CDR3 is TGTGCCTGGACGGCGTGGGGAGGCCCTCAACAGGAAAAACTGTTTTTT.